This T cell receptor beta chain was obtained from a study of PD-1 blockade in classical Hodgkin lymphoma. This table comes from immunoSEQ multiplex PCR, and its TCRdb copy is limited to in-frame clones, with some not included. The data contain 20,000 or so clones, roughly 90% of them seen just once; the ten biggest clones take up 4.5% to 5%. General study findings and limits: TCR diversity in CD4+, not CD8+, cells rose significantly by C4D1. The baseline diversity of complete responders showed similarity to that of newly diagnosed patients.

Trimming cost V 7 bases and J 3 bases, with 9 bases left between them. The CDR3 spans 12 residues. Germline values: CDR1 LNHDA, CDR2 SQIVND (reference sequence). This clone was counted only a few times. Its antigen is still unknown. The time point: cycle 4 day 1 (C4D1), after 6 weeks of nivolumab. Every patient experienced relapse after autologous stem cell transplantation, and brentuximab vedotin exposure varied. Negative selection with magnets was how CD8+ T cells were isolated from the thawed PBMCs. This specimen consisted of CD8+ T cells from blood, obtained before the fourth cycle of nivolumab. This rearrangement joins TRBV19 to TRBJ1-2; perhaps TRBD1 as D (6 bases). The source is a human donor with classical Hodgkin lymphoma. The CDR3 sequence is CASTYRDYGYTF. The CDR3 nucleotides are TGTGCCAGTACCTACAGGGACTATGGCTACACCTTC.